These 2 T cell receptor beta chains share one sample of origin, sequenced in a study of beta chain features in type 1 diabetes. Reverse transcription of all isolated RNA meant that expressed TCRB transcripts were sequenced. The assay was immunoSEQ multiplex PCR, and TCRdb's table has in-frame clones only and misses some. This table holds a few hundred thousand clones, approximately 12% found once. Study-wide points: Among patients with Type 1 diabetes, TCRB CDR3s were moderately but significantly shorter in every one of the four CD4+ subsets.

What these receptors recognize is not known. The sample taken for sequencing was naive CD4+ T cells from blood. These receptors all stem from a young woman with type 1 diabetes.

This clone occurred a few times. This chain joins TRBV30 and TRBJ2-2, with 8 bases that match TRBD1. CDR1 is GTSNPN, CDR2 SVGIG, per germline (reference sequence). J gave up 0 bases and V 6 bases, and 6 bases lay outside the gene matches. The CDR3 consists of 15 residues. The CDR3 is CACTRTGTNTGELFF. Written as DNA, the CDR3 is TGTGCCTGTACTAGGACAGGGACGAACACCGGGGAGCTGTTTTTT.

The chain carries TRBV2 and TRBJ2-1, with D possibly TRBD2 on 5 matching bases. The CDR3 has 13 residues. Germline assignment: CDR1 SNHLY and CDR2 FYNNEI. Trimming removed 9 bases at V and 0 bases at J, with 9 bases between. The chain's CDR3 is CASRGSSYNEQFF. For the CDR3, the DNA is TGTGCCAGTCGAGGGAGCTCCTACAATGAGCAGTTCTTC.